One sample yielded the 18 T cell receptor beta chains listed below, sequenced in a study of long-term antiretroviral therapy in people with HIV. Run at survey level, the immunoSEQ assay was version v3.0. Sequencing used immunoSEQ multiplex PCR; TCRdb keeps in-frame clones, though not all of them. The sample has about 28,000 clones; 78% are singletons. The material sequenced was unsorted PBMCs, taken 1.5 years before starting antiretroviral therapy. These receptors were taken from a man younger than 35 with HIV.

V is TRBV27 and J is TRBJ1-2; TRBD1 might be the D (5 bases). With 2 bases removed from V and 1 base from J, the gap between germline ends came to 8 bases. Germline-derived CDR1 and CDR2 are MNHEY and SMNVEV (reference sequence). The CDR3 spans 14 residues. DNA of the CDR3: TGTGCCAGCAGTTTAGACAGACTTAACTATGGCTACACCTTC. Protein: CASSLDRLNYGYTF.

This clone is labeled medium-sized (0.01 to 0.1%). The rearrangement joins TRBV6-5 to TRBJ2-7; 7 bases agree with TRBD1. CDR1 is MNHEY, CDR2 SVGAGI, per germline. This CDR3 is 15 amino acids long. V was clipped by 4 bases and J by 2 bases; unmatched bases: 8. CDR3 DNA sequence: TGTGCCAGCAGTTCGGATCCGACAGGGACCTACGAGCAGTACTTC. This sequence encodes CASSSDPTGTYEQYF.

The chain employs TRBV27 and TRBJ2-3, with 8 bases identical to TRBD2. Germline CDR1 MNHEY, CDR2 SMNVEV (reference sequence). The CDR3 runs to 17 residues. With 5 bases clipped from V and 2 bases from J, the junction kept 12 bases outside the gene matches. The CDR3 loop is CASSTLQREKITDTQYF. As DNA, the CDR3 is TGTGCCAGCAGTACCCTTCAGCGGGAGAAGATCACAGATACGCAGTATTTT.

The chain combines TRBV7-2 with TRBJ1-1, with D tentatively TRBD1 (5 bases). The CDR3 loop spans 16 amino acids. Germline CDR1 is SGHTA and CDR2 is FQGNSA. V dropped 5 bases and J dropped 0 bases, with 16 bases sitting between them. CDR3 in DNA: TGTGCCAGCAGCCTGGGACCCTCTATTGTGAACACTGAAGCTTTCTTT. Its translation is CASSLGPSIVNTEAFF.

This clone was observed a few times. This chain joins TRBV4-1 and TRBJ2-5; D is possibly TRBD1 or TRBD2 (5 bases each). CDR1 is MGHRA, CDR2 YSYEKL, per germline. V was clipped by 0 bases and J by 5 bases, with 10 bases between them. The CDR3 contains 14 residues. The CDR3 reads CASSQERGVETQYF. CDR3 sequence (DNA): TGCGCCAGCAGCCAAGAACGAGGGGTCGAGACCCAGTACTTC.

This chain links TRBV28 with TRBJ2-3; a weak D match, TRBD2 (5 bases). V lost 2 bases to trimming and J lost 2 bases, with 8 bases between them. The germline V gene has CDR1 MDHEN and CDR2 SYDVKM. The CDR3 has 14 residues. CDR3 sequence (DNA): TGTGCCAGCAGTTTACGGGAAGACACAGATACGCAGTATTTT. Encoded protein: CASSLREDTDTQYF.

The chain is built from TRBV18 and TRBJ2-2, with D perhaps matching TRBD2 (5 bases). Trimming removed 2 bases from V and 13 bases from J, with 11 bases in between. Germline loops: CDR1 KGHSH, CDR2 LQKENI. The CDR3 is 12 amino acids. The CDR3 loop is CASSPGRSGLFF. Here the CDR3 DNA reads TGTGCCAGCTCACCAGGGAGATCGGGGCTGTTTTTT.

The V call is TRBV6-6, the J call TRBJ1-1; perhaps TRBD1 as D (6 bases). The CDR3 runs 13 residues. The V and J ends lost 6 bases and 7 bases respectively, with 15 bases between them. The germline gives CDR1 MNHNY, CDR2 SVGAGI (reference sequence). The DNA for the CDR3 is TGTGCCAGCAGGAACGACAGGTTCGATGAAGCTTTCTTT. This encodes CASRNDRFDEAFF.

This clone was recorded only once. The chain carries TRBV5-1 and TRBJ2-5; D not certain. Trimming took 3 bases from V and 5 from J, leaving 8 bases between them. The CDR3 contains 12 residues. Germline CDR1 is SGHRS and CDR2 is YFSETQ. The CDR3 sequence: CASSSRWETQYF. CDR3 sequence (DNA): TGCGCCAGCAGCTCCCGGTGGGAGACCCAGTACTTC.

Only one count was recorded for this clone. V and J are TRBV19 and TRBJ2-3, with D maybe TRBD1 (5 bases). The CDR3 length is 15 residues. Deletions cut 5 bases from V and 1 base from J, with 13 bases between. Looked up from germline, CDR1 is LNHDA and CDR2 is SQIVND (reference sequence). This CDR3 reads CASSSPGLGTDTQYF. The DNA of the CDR3 is TGTGCCAGTAGTTCCCCAGGGCTTGGCACAGATACGCAGTATTTT. The full variable domain, in which reference TRBV19 and TRBJ2-3 provide the parts outside the CDR3, is DGGITQSPKYLFRKEGQNVTLSCEQNLNHDAMYWYRQDPGQGLRLIYYSQIVNDFQKGDIAEGYSVSREKKESFPLTVTSAQKNPTAFYLCASSSPGLGTDTQYFGPGTRLTVL.

The chain links TRBV4-2 to TRBJ2-2; D ambiguous. The germline gives CDR1 LGHNA, CDR2 YNFKEQ. This CDR3 has 15 residues. Trimming left V 0 bases short and J 5 bases short, with 10 bases between. CDR3 region: CASSQDIGRTGELFF. CDR3 in DNA: TGTGCCAGCAGCCAAGATATAGGACGAACCGGGGAGCTGTTTTTT.

The CDR3 bases are TGCGCCAGCAGCTTGGGAGGGGGGGACACTGAAGCTTTCTTT. Its translation: CASSLGGGDTEAFF. V usage is TRBV5-1 and J usage is TRBJ1-1, with D maybe TRBD1 (6 bases). Germline CDR1 reads SGHRS; CDR2 reads YFSETQ. V lost 0 bases and J lost 3, with 9 bases in between. This CDR3 comprises 14 residues.

The rearrangement links TRBV9 to TRBJ1-1; D is possibly TRBD1 (5 bases). The germline V and J ends were trimmed by 0 bases and 1 base, with 13 bases remaining between them. The CDR3 covers 16 residues. Germline assignment: CDR1 SGDLS and CDR2 YYNGEE. CDR3 sequence reads: CASSVGSDNTNTEAFF. The CDR3, as DNA: TGTGCCAGCAGCGTAGGATCGGACAATACGAACACTGAAGCTTTCTTT. Using reference TRBV9 and TRBJ1-1 for the parts outside the CDR3, the full variable domain is DSGVTQTPKHLITATGQRVTLRCSPRSGDLSVYWYQQSLDQGLQFLIQYYNGEERAKGNILERFSAQQFPDLHSELNLSSLELGDSALYFCASSVGSDNTNTEAFFGQGTRLTVV.

The chain recombines TRBV9 with TRBJ2-2; D is uncertain. V dropped 4 bases and J dropped 4 bases, with 11 bases sitting between them. The CDR3 has 14 residues. CDR1 and CDR2 from the germline V gene are SGDLS and YYNGEE. This CDR3 reads CASSPKDGTGELFF. The CDR3 DNA reads as TGTGCCAGCAGCCCCAAAGACGGCACCGGGGAGCTGTTTTTT.

This clone was seen only a few times. The chain has TRBV7-8 and TRBJ2-1, with TRBD2 matching over 13 bases. CDR1 SGHVS and CDR2 FQNEAQ come from the germline V gene. Losses at the gene ends were 5 bases for V and 8 bases for J; bases not matched to a gene: 9. This CDR3 is built from 16 residues. CDR3: CASSPHGGTSGDEQFF. Written as DNA, the CDR3 is TGTGCCAGCAGCCCTCATGGAGGGACTAGCGGGGATGAGCAGTTCTTC. Variable domain in full (rest from reference TRBV7-8 and TRBJ2-1): GAGVSQSPRYKVAKRGQDVALRCDPISGHVSLFWYQQALGQGPEFLTYFQNEAQLDKSGLPSDRFFAERPEGSVSTLKIQRTQQEDSAVYLCASSPHGGTSGDEQFFGPGTRLTVL.

The chain combines TRBV9 with TRBJ1-2; 11 bases agree with TRBD1. CDR1 and CDR2 (germline): SGDLS, YYNGEE. The CDR3 is 16 residues long. With V trimmed by 3 bases and J by 3 bases, 7 bases remained unmatched. The CDR3 DNA follows: TGTGCCAGCAGCGGGACAGGGGGCCGCAGTGACTATGGCTACACCTTC. It specifies CASSGTGGRSDYGYTF.

This chain uses TRBV7-2 with TRBJ2-7; 10 bases align to TRBD2. V gave up 3 bases and J gave up 7 bases; unmatched junction bases: 9. The CDR3 runs to 15 residues. CDR1 is SGHTA, CDR2 FQGNSA, per germline. The CDR3 nucleotides read TGTGCCAGCAGCTTGGACAGCGGGAGGGTAGGGGAGCAGTACTTC. It yields the protein CASSLDSGRVGEQYF.

The chain links TRBV10-3 to TRBJ2-7, with TRBD2 identical over 10 bases. The germline gives CDR1 ENHRY, CDR2 SYGVKD. With V trimmed by 5 bases and J by 6 bases, 7 bases remained unmatched. The CDR3 consists of 14 residues. The CDR3 region has the DNA TGTGCCATCAGTTCGAGCGGGAGGGCCCTCGAGCAGTACTTC. This gives the protein CAISSSGRALEQYF.